This T cell receptor (beta chain) was sequenced in a study of T cell changes during pregnancy in multiple sclerosis. TCRdb's copy holds only in-frame clones and misses some; the assay was immunoSEQ multiplex PCR. The data hold 35,000 to 50,000 clones, with about 91% observed a single time. Trimming cost V 5 bases and J 5 bases, with 16 bases left between them. CDR3 length: 14 residues. Germline CDR1 is SGHDT and CDR2 is YYEEEE. The source of this sequence is a female donor in good health, enrolled as a control in a pregnancy study. This material consisted of CD4+ T cells from peripheral blood mononuclear cells, taken after pregnancy. This chain uses TRBV5-6 with TRBJ2-5, with D possibly being TRBD1 (6 bases). In nucleotides, the CDR3 is TGTGCCAGCAGTCAAACAGGGTCAGGCGAGACCCAGTACTTC. It translates to CASSQTGSGETQYF.